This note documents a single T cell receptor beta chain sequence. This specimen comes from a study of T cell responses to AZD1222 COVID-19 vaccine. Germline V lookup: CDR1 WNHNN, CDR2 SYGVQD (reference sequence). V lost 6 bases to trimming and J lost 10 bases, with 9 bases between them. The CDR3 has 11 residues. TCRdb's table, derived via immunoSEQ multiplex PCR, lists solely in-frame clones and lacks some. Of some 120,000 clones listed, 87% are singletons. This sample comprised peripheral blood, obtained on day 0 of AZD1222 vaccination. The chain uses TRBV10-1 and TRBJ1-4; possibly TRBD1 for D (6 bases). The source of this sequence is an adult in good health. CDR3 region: CASRGQRKLFF. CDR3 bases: TGCGCCAGCAGAGGACAGAGAAAACTGTTTTTT.